The clone carrying this TCR beta chain was seen only once. There are 13 residues in the CDR3. Trimming took 6 bases from V and 9 from J; bases not matched to a gene: 8. CDR1 is MNHEY, CDR2 SVGAGI, per germline. This entry is derived from a study of blood T cell repertoires in COVID-19. Turning to the study itself: The analysed material was cDNA or gDNA that came from T cells, B-cell-depleted T cells, or PBMCs.

Data came from immunoSEQ multiplex PCR; TCRdb stores just in-frame clones and leaves some out. This sample yields 300,000 to 350,000 clones, of which around nine tenths are seen a single time; around 4.2% belongs to the top ten. The receptor comes from a woman in her 30s who had been exposed to COVID-19. Material: PBMCs or T cells enriched from blood (not recorded which). The rearrangement uses TRBV6-5 and TRBJ1-5, with 7 bases that match TRBD1. For the CDR3, the DNA is TGTGCCAGCAGCCAGGGGGGATCGAGGCCCCAGCATTTT. It codes for CASSQGGSRPQHF.